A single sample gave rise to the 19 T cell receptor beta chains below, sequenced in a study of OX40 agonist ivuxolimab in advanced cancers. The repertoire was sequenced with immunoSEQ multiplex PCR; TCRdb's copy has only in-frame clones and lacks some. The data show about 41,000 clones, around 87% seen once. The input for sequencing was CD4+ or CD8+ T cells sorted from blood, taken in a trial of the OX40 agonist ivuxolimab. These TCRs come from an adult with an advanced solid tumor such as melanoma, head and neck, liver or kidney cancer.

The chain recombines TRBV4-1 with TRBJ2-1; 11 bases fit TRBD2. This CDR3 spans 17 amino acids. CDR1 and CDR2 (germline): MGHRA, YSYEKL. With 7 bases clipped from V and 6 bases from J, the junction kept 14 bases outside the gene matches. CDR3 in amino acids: CASTSVAGGPSGNEQFF. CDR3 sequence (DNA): TGCGCCAGCACCTCCGTAGCGGGAGGGCCATCAGGCAATGAGCAGTTCTTC.

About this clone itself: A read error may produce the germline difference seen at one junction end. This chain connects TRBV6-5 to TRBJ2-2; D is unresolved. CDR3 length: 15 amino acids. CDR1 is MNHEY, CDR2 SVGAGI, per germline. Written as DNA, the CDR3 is TGTGCCAGCAGTGACTCCCAGACGAACACCGGGGAGCTGTTTTTT. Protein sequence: CASSDSQTNTGELFF.

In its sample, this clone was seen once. As DNA, the CDR3 is TGCGCCAGCAGTGGGGTCAGAGCGGGGACCTACGAGCAGTACTTC. Translation gives CASSGVRAGTYEQYF. This rearrangement joins TRBV10-2 to TRBJ2-7; the match to TRBD2 covers 7 bases. Germline V gene data show CDR1 as WSHSY and CDR2 as SAAADI. The CDR3 consists of 15 residues. V gave up 4 bases and J gave up 2 bases; unmatched junction bases: 8.

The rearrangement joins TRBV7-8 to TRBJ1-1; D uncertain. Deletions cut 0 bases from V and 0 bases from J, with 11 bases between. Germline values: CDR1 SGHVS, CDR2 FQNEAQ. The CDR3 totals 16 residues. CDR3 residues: CASSLAQEGMNTEAFF. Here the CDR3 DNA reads TGTGCCAGCAGCTTAGCTCAGGAAGGGATGAACACTGAAGCTTTCTTT.

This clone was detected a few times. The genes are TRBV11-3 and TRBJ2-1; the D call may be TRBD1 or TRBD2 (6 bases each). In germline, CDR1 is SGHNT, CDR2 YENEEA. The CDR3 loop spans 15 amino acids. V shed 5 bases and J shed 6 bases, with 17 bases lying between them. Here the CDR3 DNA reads TGTGCCAGCAGCGGCGGGACAATCTTGGGCAATGAGCAGTTCTTC. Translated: CASSGGTILGNEQFF.

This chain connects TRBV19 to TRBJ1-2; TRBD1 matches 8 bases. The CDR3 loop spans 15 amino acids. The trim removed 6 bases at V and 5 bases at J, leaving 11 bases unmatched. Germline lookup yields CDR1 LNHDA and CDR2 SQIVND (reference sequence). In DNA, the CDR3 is TGTGCCAGTAGGGTAACCGGGACAGGCTTGTATGGCTACACCTTC. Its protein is CASRVTGTGLYGYTF.

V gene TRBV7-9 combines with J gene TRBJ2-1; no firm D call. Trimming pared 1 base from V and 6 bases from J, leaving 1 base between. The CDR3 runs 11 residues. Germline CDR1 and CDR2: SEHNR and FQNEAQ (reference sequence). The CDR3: CASSLVNEQFF. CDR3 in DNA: TGTGCCAGCAGCTTAGTCAATGAGCAGTTCTTC. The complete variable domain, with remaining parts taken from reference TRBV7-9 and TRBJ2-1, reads DTGVSQNPRHKITKRGQNVTFRCDPISEHNRLYWYRQTLGQGPEFLTYFQNEAQLEKSRLLSDRFSAERPKGSFSTLEIQRTEQGDSAMYLCASSLVNEQFFGPGTRLTVL.

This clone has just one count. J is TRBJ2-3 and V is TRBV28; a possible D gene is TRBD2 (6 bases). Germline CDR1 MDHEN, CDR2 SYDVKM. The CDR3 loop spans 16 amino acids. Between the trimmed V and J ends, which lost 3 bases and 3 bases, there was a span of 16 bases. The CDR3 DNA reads TGTGCCAGCAGTTTCGGGCTAGCGAAGTTAACAGATACGCAGTATTTT. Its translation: CASSFGLAKLTDTQYF.

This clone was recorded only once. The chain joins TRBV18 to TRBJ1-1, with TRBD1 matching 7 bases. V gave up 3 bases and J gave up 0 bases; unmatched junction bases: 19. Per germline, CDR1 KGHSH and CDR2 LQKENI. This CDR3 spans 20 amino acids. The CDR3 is CASSPSNPIRGLWMNTEAFF. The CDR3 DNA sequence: TGTGCCAGCTCACCTTCCAATCCTATCAGGGGGTTGTGGATGAACACTGAAGCTTTCTTT.

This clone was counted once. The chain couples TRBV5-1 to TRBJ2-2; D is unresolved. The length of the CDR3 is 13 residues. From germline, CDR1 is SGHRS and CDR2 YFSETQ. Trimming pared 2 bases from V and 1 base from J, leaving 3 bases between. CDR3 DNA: TGCGCCAGCAGCTTAGGGAACACCGGGGAGCTGTTTTTT. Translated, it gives CASSLGNTGELFF.

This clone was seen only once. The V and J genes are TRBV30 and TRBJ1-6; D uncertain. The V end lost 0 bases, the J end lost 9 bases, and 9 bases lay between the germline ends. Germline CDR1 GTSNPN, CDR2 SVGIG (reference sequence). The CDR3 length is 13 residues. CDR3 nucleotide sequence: TGTGCCTGGAGTGTAGGCAAGGGTTCACCCCTCCACTTT. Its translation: CAWSVGKGSPLHF.

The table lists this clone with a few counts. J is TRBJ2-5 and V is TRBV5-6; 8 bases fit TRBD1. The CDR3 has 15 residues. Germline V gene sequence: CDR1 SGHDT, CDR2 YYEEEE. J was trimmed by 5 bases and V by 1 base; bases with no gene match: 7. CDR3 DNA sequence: TGTGCCAGCAGCTTGCCGGACAGGGTTCGGGAGACCCAGTACTTC. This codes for CASSLPDRVRETQYF.

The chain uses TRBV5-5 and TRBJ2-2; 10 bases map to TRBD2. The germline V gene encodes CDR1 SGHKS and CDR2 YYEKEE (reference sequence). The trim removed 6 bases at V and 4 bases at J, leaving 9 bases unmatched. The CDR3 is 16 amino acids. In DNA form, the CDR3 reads TGTGCCAGCACTTTGGGTGTAGCGGGGGGCACCGGGGAGCTGTTTTTT. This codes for CASTLGVAGGTGELFF.

The CDR3 DNA follows: TGTGCCAGCAGCCAAACTCACTTTACTAGCGACGAGACCCAGTACTTC. It specifies CASSQTHFTSDETQYF. V and J are TRBV14 and TRBJ2-5; 7 bases are a match to TRBD2. Looked up from germline, CDR1 is SGHDN and CDR2 is FVKESK. This CDR3 spans 16 amino acids. The J segment lost 5 bases and the V segment lost 2 bases, leaving 11 bases of the junction unmatched.

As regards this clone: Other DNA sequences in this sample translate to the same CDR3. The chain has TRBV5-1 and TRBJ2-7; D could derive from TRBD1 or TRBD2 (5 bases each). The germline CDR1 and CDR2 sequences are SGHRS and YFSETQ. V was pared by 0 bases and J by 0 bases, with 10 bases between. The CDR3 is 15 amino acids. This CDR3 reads CASSLVAGSSYEQYF. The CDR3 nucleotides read TGCGCCAGCAGCTTGGTGGCAGGGAGCTCCTACGAGCAGTACTTC.

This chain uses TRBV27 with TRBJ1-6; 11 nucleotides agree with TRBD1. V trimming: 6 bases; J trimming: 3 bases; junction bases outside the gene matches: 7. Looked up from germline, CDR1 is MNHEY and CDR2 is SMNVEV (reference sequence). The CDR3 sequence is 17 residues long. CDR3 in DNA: TGTGCCAGCAGATTCACCGGGACAGGGGGCTATAATTCACCCCTCCACTTT. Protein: CASRFTGTGGYNSPLHF.

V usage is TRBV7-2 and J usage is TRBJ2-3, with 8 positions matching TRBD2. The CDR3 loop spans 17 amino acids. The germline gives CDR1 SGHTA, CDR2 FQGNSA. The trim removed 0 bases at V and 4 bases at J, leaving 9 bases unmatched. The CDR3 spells CASSLAPLGAGADTQYF. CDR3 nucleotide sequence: TGTGCCAGCAGCTTAGCCCCTTTGGGAGCGGGAGCAGATACGCAGTATTTT.

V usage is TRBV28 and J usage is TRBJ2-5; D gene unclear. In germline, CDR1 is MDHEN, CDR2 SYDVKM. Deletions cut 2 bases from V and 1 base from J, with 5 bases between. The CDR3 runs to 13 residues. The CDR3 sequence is CASSLAAQETQYF. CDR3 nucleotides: TGTGCCAGCAGTTTAGCAGCCCAAGAGACCCAGTACTTC. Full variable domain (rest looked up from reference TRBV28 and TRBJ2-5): DVKVTQSSRYLVKRTGEKVFLECVQDMDHENMFWYRQDPGLGLRLIYFSYDVKMKEKGDIPEGYSVSREKKERFSLILESASTNQTSMYLCASSLAAQETQYFGPGTRLLVL.

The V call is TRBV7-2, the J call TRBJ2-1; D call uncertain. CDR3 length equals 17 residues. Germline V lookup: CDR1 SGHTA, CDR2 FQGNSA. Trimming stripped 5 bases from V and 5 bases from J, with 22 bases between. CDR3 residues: CASSPRIGGPLHNEQFF. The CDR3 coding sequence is TGTGCCAGCAGCCCTCGAATCGGCGGCCCACTCCACAATGAGCAGTTCTTC.